The 26 T cell receptor beta chains in this list originate from one sample, sequenced in a study of blood T cells in healthy people across ages (dated by TCRdb to about 2015). Library preparation employed 5' RACE. This sample was sequenced with an Illumina HiSeq 2500. A second PCR of roughly 7 to 12 cycles was run with a J-beta primer mix and a sample-barcoded 5' primer. The raw public reads went through TCRdb reprocessing: fastp at Q25, MiXCR clone calling, in-frame beta chains kept. Every CDR3 protein is listed once, alongside the most common genes and DNA of its rows. Across this sample there are over a million distinct CDR3 sequences, with less than 50% seen only once. About 20% of the sample rests with the top ten. The sequenced sample consisted of blood. Every receptor here comes from a woman aged 55-69 years in good health.

There are a few counts of this clonotype. The V and J genes are TRBV20-1 and TRBJ2-7; 7 bases align to TRBD1. Per the germline V gene, CDR1 is DFQATT and CDR2 is SNEGSKA (reference sequence). The CDR3 consists of 13 residues. The V segment lost 5 bases and the J segment 6 bases; nucleotides outside the gene matches: 10. CDR3 protein: CSARDSGSGEQYF. Written as DNA, the CDR3 is TGCAGTGCTCGGGACAGTGGATCTGGCGAGCAGTACTTC.

The chain combines TRBV7-9 with TRBJ2-3, with D perhaps matching TRBD2 (6 bases). Looked up from germline, CDR1 is SEHNR and CDR2 is FQNEAQ (reference sequence). CDR3 length: 15 amino acids. Between the trimmed V and J ends, which lost 2 bases and 4 bases, there was a span of 13 bases. The CDR3, as DNA: TGTGCCAGCAGCTTAAAAATCGGAGGGGCAGATACGCAGTATTTT. Amino acid sequence: CASSLKIGGADTQYF.

The chain carries TRBV27 and TRBJ2-3; 10 positions agree with TRBD1. V shed 6 bases, J shed 4 bases, and the junction held 10 bases outside the gene matches. The germline CDR1 and CDR2 sequences are MNHEY and SMNVEV (reference sequence). This CDR3 has 16 amino acids. CDR3 protein: CASRSTGTGVPDTQYF. The CDR3 DNA follows: TGTGCCAGCAGATCCACCGGGACAGGGGTACCAGATACGCAGTATTTT.

V gene TRBV28 combines with J gene TRBJ1-2; D remains ambiguous. Trimming shortened V by 3 bases and J by 4 bases, and 6 bases separated the two germline ends. The CDR3 spans 12 residues. CDR1 is MDHEN and CDR2 is SYDVKM in the germline V gene. The CDR3 region is CASSFSGYGYTF. The CDR3 DNA reads TGTGCCAGCAGTTTTAGTGGCTATGGCTACACCTTC.

The chain links TRBV6-1 to TRBJ2-1; TRBD1 agrees at 12 bases. The junction had 6 bases not matched to a gene; V was cut back by 7 bases and J by 8 bases. Germline values: CDR1 MNHNS, CDR2 SASEGT. The CDR3 contains 14 residues. Here the CDR3 DNA reads TGTGCCAGCACCCGGGACAGGGGGCAGGATGAGCAGTTCTTC. Residues: CASTRDRGQDEQFF.

This chain connects TRBV20-1 to TRBJ2-1; 8 bases map to TRBD2. There are 18 residues in the CDR3. Trimming removed 2 bases from V and 7 bases from J; junction bases left unmatched: 19. Looked up from germline, CDR1 is DFQATT and CDR2 is SNEGSKA (reference sequence). Here the CDR3 DNA reads TGCAGTGCTAGACACCCTTTGGTAGGCGGGAGGAGCCCAAATGAGCAGTTCTTC. It translates to CSARHPLVGGRSPNEQFF.

The V call is TRBV6-1, the J call TRBJ2-1; TRBD1 aligns across 10 bases. This CDR3 is 16 amino acids long. Trimming took 5 bases from V and 5 from J; bases not matched to a gene: 9. Germline V gives CDR1 MNHNS, CDR2 SASEGT. The CDR3 sequence: CASSTPDRGRDNEQFF. Written as DNA, the CDR3 is TGTGCCAGCAGTACCCCAGACAGGGGGCGGGACAATGAGCAGTTCTTC.

The rearrangement joins TRBV11-3 to TRBJ2-3; weak D call: TRBD1 (6 bases). Germline V gene lookup returns CDR1 SGHNT and CDR2 YENEEA. CDR3 size: 15 residues. V shed 4 bases and J shed 9 bases, with 20 bases lying between them. CDR3 amino acids: CASSSRDTPARTQYF. CDR3 coding DNA: TGTGCCAGCAGCTCCCGGGACACGCCGGCAAGGACGCAGTATTTT.

The chain uses TRBV24-1 and TRBJ2-7, with D maybe TRBD2 (5 bases). The germline V and J ends were trimmed by 4 bases and 7 bases, with 10 bases remaining between them. This CDR3 comprises 12 residues. Germline CDR1 reads KGHDR; CDR2 reads SFDVKD. CDR3 sequence: CATSDRRGEQYF. CDR3 DNA sequence: TGTGCCACCAGTGACAGACGGGGTGAGCAGTACTTC.

This chain uses TRBV20-1 with TRBJ1-1, with 7 bases lining up with TRBD1. The J segment lost 2 bases and the V segment lost 6 bases, leaving 9 bases of the junction unmatched. The CDR3 loop spans 14 amino acids. Germline CDR1 DFQATT, CDR2 SNEGSKA (reference sequence). This CDR3 is CSALQTGTNTEAFF. CDR3 sequence (DNA): TGCAGTGCCCTCCAGACAGGGACAAACACTGAAGCTTTCTTT.

In this sample, this clonotype turned up many times. The chain carries TRBV6-2 or TRBV6-3 and TRBJ2-1; D is tentatively TRBD1 or TRBD2 (6 bases each). The length of the CDR3 is 13 residues. The V gene lost 2 bases and the J gene lost 7 bases, with 9 bases spanning the gap. Germline loops: CDR1 MNHEY, CDR2 SVGEGT. The CDR3 DNA follows: TGTGCCAGCAGTTACGGAGGGGGGAATGAGCAGTTCTTC. It translates to CASSYGGGNEQFF.

This clonotype occurred a few times. The rearrangement uses TRBV10-3 and TRBJ2-3; 11 positions match TRBD2. Per germline, CDR1 ENHRY and CDR2 SYGVKD. V dropped 4 bases and J dropped 6; count of bases not matched to a gene: 12. This CDR3 is 17 amino acids long. The CDR3 here is CAISATGLAGVRDTQYF. The CDR3 nucleotides are TGTGCCATCAGTGCCACCGGACTAGCGGGCGTGCGGGATACGCAGTATTTT.

A note on this clonotype: An end of the junction differs from the germline gene, which may be a read error. The chain carries TRBV4-1 and TRBJ2-7; the D is unclear. The CDR3 contains 16 residues. Germline CDR1 and CDR2: MGHRA and YSYEKL. CDR3 protein: CVSSPVIRASNYEQYF. The DNA of the CDR3 is TGCGTCAGCAGCCCGGTAATACGTGCTTCCAACTACGAGCAGTACTTC.

The chain couples TRBV27 to TRBJ2-7; maybe TRBD1 (6 bases). Trimming removed 6 bases from V and 0 bases from J, with 9 bases in between. CDR1 is MNHEY and CDR2 is SMNVEV in the germline V gene (reference sequence). The CDR3 is 13 amino acids. The CDR3 sequence is CASRGHSSYEQYF. As DNA, the CDR3 is TGTGCCAGCAGGGGACACTCCTCCTACGAGCAGTACTTC.

The rearrangement links TRBV4-2 to TRBJ1-1, with 8 positions matching TRBD1. Germline V lookup: CDR1 LGHNA, CDR2 YNFKEQ. After removal of 5 bases from V and 2 bases from J, the junction contained 7 bases not matched to a gene. CDR3 length: 15 amino acids. CDR3 amino acids: CASSYSGQGNTEAFF. In DNA, the CDR3 is TGTGCCAGCAGCTACTCAGGACAGGGCAACACTGAAGCTTTCTTT.

The chain couples TRBV5-1 to TRBJ1-5; 9 positions match TRBD1. The CDR3 covers 15 residues. Germline trimming cut 4 bases from V and 4 bases from J; bases unmatched to any gene: 6. The V gene's germline CDR1 is SGHRS and CDR2 YFSETQ. CDR3: CASSEMGQGNQPQHF. The CDR3 DNA sequence: TGCGCCAGCAGCGAGATGGGACAGGGTAATCAGCCCCAGCATTTT.

Details on this clonotype: The CDR3 does not close with the conserved phenylalanine or tryptophan, likely indicating a read error. The CDR3 protein is CASSGTSGLANTGELFS. DNA for the CDR3: TGTGCCAGCAGCGGGACTAGCGGATTAGCGAACACCGGGGAGCTGTTTTCT. The J gene is TRBJ2-2, the V gene TRBV27; 11 nucleotides align to TRBD2. The germline V gene has CDR1 MNHEY and CDR2 SMNVEV (reference sequence). The CDR3 is made up of 17 amino acids. The junction had 6 bases not matched to a gene; V was cut back by 6 bases and J by 0 bases.

This rearrangement joins TRBV15 to TRBJ2-3, with D possibly TRBD1 on 6 matching bases. V shed 0 bases and J shed 0 bases, with 16 bases lying between them. Looked up from germline, CDR1 is LNHNV and CDR2 is YYDKDF (reference sequence). The CDR3 is 18 residues long. The CDR3: CATSRDDPFRGSTDTQYF. DNA for the CDR3: TGTGCCACCAGCAGAGATGATCCTTTCAGGGGAAGCACAGATACGCAGTATTTT.

Here the CDR3 reads CASSRGGQGERNTQYF. CDR3 coding DNA: TGTGCCAGCAGTAGGGGGGGACAGGGAGAGAGGAATACGCAGTATTTT. The chain is built from TRBV6-1 and TRBJ2-3; TRBD1 matches at 9 bases. The CDR3 covers 16 residues. Germline CDR1 MNHNS, CDR2 SASEGT. V lost 5 bases, J lost 7 bases, and 13 bases stayed unmatched.

The table lists this clonotype with a count of one. The chain combines TRBV9 with TRBJ1-5; D is undetermined. V was clipped by 4 bases and J by 3 bases, with 14 bases between them. This CDR3 is 15 amino acids long. The germline gives CDR1 SGDLS, CDR2 YYNGEE. The CDR3 protein is CASSRVSDFNQPQHF. The CDR3 nucleotides read TGTGCCAGCAGCAGGGTGTCAGATTTCAATCAGCCCCAGCATTTT.

V usage is TRBV5-1 and J usage is TRBJ2-3, with TRBD1 matching over 7 bases. The CDR3 runs to 15 residues. V lost 4 bases, J lost 3 bases, and 8 bases stayed unmatched. Per the germline V gene, CDR1 is SGHRS and CDR2 is YFSETQ. CDR3 residues: CASSPLDRVTDTQYF. CDR3 bases: TGCGCCAGCAGCCCCCTAGACAGGGTTACAGATACGCAGTATTTT.

The chain combines TRBV7-9 with TRBJ2-2, with unresolved D. The CDR3 contains 13 residues. Per the germline V gene, CDR1 is SEHNR and CDR2 is FQNEAQ (reference sequence). V was pared by 5 bases and J by 7 bases, with 11 bases between. CDR3 sequence reads: CASSPPLNGELFF. The CDR3 DNA is TGTGCCAGCAGCCCACCTCTAAACGGGGAGCTGTTTTTT.

This clonotype was observed a handful of times. The chain joins TRBV7-2 to TRBJ1-5; 7 bases map to TRBD1. After removal of 3 bases from V and 0 bases from J, the junction contained 14 bases not matched to a gene. Germline CDR1 reads SGHTA; CDR2 reads FQGNSA. The CDR3 is made up of 19 amino acids. The DNA for the CDR3 is TGTGCCAGCAGCTTGACCAGGGGGACAGCCTCATATAGCAATCAGCCCCAGCATTTT. Amino acid sequence: CASSLTRGTASYSNQPQHF.

A few counts support this clonotype. V is TRBV21-1 and J is TRBJ2-1; whether TRBD1, the table's D call, matches the DNA was not checked. TRBV21-1 is deemed a pseudogene. CDR3 size: 18 residues. CDR3 sequence reads: CASSKKGWGNGLDNEQFF. CDR3 in DNA: TGTGCCAGCAGCAAAAAGGGGTGGGGGAATGGGCTCGACAATGAGCAGTTCTTC.

The chain joins TRBV27 to TRBJ1-2; 8 bases line up with TRBD1. This CDR3 is 14 amino acids long. The V segment lost 4 bases and the J segment 6 bases; nucleotides outside the gene matches: 7. The germline V gene encodes CDR1 MNHEY and CDR2 SMNVEV (reference sequence). The CDR3, as DNA: TGTGCCAGCAGTTCGTATTACAGGGGGGATGGCTACACCTTC. It translates to CASSSYYRGDGYTF.

This clonotype occurred once. The rearrangement uses TRBV4-1 and TRBJ2-3, with TRBD1 matching 10 bases. V shed 2 bases and J 2 bases; nucleotides not matched to a gene: 4. CDR3 length: 16 amino acids. Germline assignment: CDR1 MGHRA and CDR2 YSYEKL. The CDR3 coding sequence is TGCGCCAGCAGCCAAACCGGGACAGGGGTCACAGATACGCAGTATTTT. Translating gives CASSQTGTGVTDTQYF.